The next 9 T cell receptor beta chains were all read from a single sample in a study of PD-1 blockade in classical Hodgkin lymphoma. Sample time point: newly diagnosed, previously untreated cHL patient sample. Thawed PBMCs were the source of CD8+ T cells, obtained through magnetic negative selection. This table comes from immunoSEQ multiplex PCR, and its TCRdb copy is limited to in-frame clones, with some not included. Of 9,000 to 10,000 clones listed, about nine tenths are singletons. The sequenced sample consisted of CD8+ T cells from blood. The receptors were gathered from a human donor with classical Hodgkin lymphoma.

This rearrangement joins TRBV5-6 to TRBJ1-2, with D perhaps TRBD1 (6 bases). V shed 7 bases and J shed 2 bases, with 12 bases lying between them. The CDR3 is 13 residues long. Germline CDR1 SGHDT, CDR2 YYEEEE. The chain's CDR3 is CASLDRGNYGYTF. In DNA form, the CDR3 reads TGTGCCAGCTTGGACAGAGGGAACTATGGCTACACCTTC.

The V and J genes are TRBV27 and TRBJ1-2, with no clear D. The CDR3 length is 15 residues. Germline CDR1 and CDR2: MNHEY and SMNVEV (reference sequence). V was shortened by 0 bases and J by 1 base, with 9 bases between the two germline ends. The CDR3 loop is CASSLSKSSNYGYTF. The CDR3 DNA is TGTGCCAGCAGTTTATCGAAGTCTAGTAACTATGGCTACACCTTC.

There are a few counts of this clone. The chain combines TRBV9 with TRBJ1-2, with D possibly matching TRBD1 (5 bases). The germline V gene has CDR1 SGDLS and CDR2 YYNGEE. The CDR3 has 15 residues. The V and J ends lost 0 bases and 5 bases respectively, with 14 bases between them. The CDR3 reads CASSVGQLPEYGYTF. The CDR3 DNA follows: TGTGCCAGCAGCGTAGGACAGCTGCCTGAGTATGGCTACACCTTC.

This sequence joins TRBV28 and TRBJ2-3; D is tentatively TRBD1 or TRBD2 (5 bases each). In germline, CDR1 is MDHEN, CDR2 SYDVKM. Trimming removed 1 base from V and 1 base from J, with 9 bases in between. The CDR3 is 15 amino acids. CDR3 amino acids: CASSLFGGGTDTQYF. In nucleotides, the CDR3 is TGTGCCAGCAGTTTATTTGGGGGTGGCACAGATACGCAGTATTTT.

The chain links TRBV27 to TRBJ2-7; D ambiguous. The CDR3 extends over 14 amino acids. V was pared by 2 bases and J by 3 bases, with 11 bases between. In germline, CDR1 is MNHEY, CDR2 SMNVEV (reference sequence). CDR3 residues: CASSLGRSFYEQYF. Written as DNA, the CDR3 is TGTGCCAGCAGTTTAGGGCGGAGCTTCTACGAGCAGTACTTC.

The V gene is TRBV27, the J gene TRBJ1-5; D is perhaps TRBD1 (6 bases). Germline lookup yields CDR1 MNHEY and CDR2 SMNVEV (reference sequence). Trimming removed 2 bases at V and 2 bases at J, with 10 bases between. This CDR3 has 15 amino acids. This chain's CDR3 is CASSLKGVGNQPQHF. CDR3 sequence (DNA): TGTGCCAGCAGTTTAAAGGGGGTTGGCAATCAGCCCCAGCATTTT.

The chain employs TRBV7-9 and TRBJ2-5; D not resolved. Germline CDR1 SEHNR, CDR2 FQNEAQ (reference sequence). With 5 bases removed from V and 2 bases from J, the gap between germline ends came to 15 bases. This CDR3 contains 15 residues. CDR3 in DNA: TGTGCCAGCAGCCTTCCCCTAGGACCACAAGAGACCCAGTACTTC. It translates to CASSLPLGPQETQYF.

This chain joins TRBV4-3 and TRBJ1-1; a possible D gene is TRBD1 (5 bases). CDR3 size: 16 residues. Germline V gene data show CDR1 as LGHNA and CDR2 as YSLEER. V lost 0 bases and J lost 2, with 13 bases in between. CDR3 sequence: CASSQDPRGINTEAFF. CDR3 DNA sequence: TGCGCCAGCAGCCAAGATCCCCGGGGGATCAACACTGAAGCTTTCTTT.

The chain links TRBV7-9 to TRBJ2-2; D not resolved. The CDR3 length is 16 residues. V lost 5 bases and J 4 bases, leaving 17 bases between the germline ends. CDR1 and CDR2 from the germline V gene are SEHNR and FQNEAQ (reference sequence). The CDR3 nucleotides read TGTGCCAGCAGCCAAGAAGGCGCGTGGCTCACCGGGGAGCTGTTTTTT. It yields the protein CASSQEGAWLTGELFF. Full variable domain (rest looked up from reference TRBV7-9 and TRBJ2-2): DTGVSQNPRHKITKRGQNVTFRCDPISEHNRLYWYRQTLGQGPEFLTYFQNEAQLEKSRLLSDRFSAERPKGSFSTLEIQRTEQGDSAMYLCASSQEGAWLTGELFFGEGSRLTVL.